This TCR beta chain was sequenced in a study of vaccination and CD4 T cells after COVID-19. Overall study: Post-COVID draws followed diagnosis by a median roughly 93 days (range 35 to 161). Study-wide findings and caveats: Only post-vaccination samples contained a median 86.3% of the reactive clones in convalescent patients.

Researchers used the Oncomine TCR Beta short-read assay to sequence DNA from cultured CD4+ T cells. TCRdb fed the PCR reads into MiXCR, producing one record per CDR3 protein. In the table there are around 17,000 distinct CDR3 sequences, 35% to 40% of which are singletons. CDR1 is KGHDR and CDR2 is SFDVKD in the germline V gene. Trimming removed 4 bases at V and 2 bases at J, with 4 bases between. The CDR3 loop spans 12 amino acids. The treatment denotes: approximately 9-day PBMC culture with coronavirus spike peptide pools or control peptides (ViraFEST assay). In this cohort, PCR tests turned positive between March and December 2020, predating US Alpha, Beta and Delta variants. Scientists separated out CD4+ T cells through negative selection following 10 days in culture. This clonotype is classed as medium-sized. The antigen is unknown.

The chain recombines TRBV24-1 with TRBJ1-2; D unclear. The sequenced material came from CD4+ T cells from blood, cultured in vitro. The sequence was obtained from a human donor who had recovered from COVID-19. As DNA, the CDR3 is TGTGCCACCAGTGAACGAAACTATGGCTACACCTTC. As protein: CATSERNYGYTF.